The sample holds one count of the clone carrying this TCR beta chain. The antigen is unknown. The protocol was immunoSEQ multiplex PCR, while the TCRdb copy is restricted to in-frame clones and leaves out a portion. The sample shows approximately 2,000,000 clones, 80% to 95% of them seen only once. All donors qualified as healthy HIV-negative adults and had experienced no recent acute infections or vaccinations. This record belongs to a study of shared clonotypes between healthy human individuals. Study-wide points: Approximately 4.6% of naive CD4 clonotypes were shared across a few donors. Naive subsets typically showed greater estimated richness than memory subsets.

V lost 8 bases and J lost 7, with 6 bases in between. Germline loops: CDR1 SNHLY, CDR2 FYNNEI. This CDR3 has 10 residues. The clonotype originates from a man between 18 and 35 years old in good health. Some clones in this sample may be carry-over from other donors' samples. Sequences were obtained from naive CD4+ T cells from PBMCs. Subset here: CD45RA+ positively selected. The chain couples TRBV2 to TRBJ2-1; D gene ambiguous. The CDR3, as DNA: TGTGCCAGCCTCTATAATGAGCAGTTCTTC. Amino acid sequence: CASLYNEQFF.